One T cell receptor beta chain is described in this entry. The junction differs from germline at one of its ends, possibly a read error. This entry comes from a study of T cells in Graves' hyperthyroidism and ophthalmopathy. The CDR3 extends over 15 amino acids. Per germline, CDR1 MNHNY and CDR2 SVGAGI (reference sequence). TCR beta CDR3 sequences were amplified from RNA transcripts. HTBI primers were the set used in a first-round RT-PCR of the TCR CDR3. One entry per CDR3 protein, called by TCRdb with MiXCR from the multiplex PCR reads. The data contain over 700,000 distinct CDR3 sequences, around a third of them singletons.

The clonotype comes from a woman between 40 and 50 years old with Graves' hyperthyroidism. The material sequenced was blood. The genes are TRBV6-6 and TRBJ1-2; D possibly corresponds to TRBD1 (6 bases). The CDR3 region is CASSPRGIQGNGHTF. The CDR3 DNA sequence: TGTGCCAGCAGTCCTCGAGGCATACAGGGAAATGGCCACACCTTC.